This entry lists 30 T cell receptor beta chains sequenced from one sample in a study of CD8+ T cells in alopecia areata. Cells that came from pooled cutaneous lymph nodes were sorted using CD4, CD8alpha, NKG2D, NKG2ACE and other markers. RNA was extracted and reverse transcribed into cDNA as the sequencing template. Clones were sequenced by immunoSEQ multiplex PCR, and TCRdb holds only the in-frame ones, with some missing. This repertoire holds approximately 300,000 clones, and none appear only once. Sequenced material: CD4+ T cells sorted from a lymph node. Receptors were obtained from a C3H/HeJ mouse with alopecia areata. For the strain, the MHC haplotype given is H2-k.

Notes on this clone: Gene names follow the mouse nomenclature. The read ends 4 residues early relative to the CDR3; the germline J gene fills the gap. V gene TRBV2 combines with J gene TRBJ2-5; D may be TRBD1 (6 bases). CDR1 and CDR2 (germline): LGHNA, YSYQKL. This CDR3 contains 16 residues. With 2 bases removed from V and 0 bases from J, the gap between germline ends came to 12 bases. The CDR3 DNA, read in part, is TGTGCCAGCAGCCAACAGACAGGTATTAACCAAGAC. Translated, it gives CASSQQTGINQD. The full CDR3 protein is CASSQQTGINQDTQYF.

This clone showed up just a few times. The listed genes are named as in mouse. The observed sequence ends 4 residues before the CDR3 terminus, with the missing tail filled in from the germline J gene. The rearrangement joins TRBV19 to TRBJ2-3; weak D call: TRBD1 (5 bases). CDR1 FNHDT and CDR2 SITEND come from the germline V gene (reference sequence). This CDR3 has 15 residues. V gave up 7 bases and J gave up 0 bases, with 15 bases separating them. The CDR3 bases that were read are TGTGCCAGCGCAGGGTTAAGAAGGAGTGCAGAA. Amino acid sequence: CASAGLRRSAE. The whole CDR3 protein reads CASAGLRRSAETLYF.

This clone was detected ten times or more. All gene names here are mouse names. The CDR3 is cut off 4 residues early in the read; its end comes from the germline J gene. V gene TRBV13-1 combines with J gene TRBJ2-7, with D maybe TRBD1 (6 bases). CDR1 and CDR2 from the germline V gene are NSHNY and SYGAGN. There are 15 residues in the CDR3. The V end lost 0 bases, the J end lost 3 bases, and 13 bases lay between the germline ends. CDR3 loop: CASSDVGTTFYEQYF. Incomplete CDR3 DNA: TGTGCCAGCAGTGATGTGGGGACAACGTTCTAT.

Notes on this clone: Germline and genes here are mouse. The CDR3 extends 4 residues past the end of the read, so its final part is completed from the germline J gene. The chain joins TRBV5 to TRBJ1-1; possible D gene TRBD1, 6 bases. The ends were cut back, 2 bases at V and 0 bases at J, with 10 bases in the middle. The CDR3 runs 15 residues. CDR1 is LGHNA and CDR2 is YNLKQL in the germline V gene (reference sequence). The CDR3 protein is CASSQTGLANTEVFF. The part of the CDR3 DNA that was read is TGTGCCAGCAGCCAAACAGGGCTTGCAAACACA.

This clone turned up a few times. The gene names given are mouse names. Partial CDR3 DNA: TGTGCCAGCAGTGATAGGGACAGGGGGTATTCCTATAATTCGCCC. Translated, it gives CASSDRDRGYSYNSP. The full CDR3 reads CASSDRDRGYSYNSPLYF. The genes are TRBV13-3 and TRBJ1-6, with 11 bases that match TRBD1. The read halts 3 residues ahead of the CDR3 end, with the missing end drawn from the germline J gene. TRBJ1-6 has ORF status, its function being uncertain. J gave up 0 bases and V 1 base, and 3 bases lay outside the gene matches. CDR3 length equals 18 residues. The germline V gene encodes CDR1 NNHDY and CDR2 SYVADS.

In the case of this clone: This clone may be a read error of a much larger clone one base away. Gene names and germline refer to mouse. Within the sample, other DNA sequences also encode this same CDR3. The sequenced CDR3 bases are TGTGCCAGCAGTGAACAGAACTCC. This translates into CASSEQNS. The CDR3 in its entirety is CASSEQNSDYTF. The chain carries TRBV13-1 and TRBJ1-2; D unresolved. Coverage ceases 4 residues before the CDR3 finishes, and the germline J gene fills in the end. Germline loops: CDR1 NSHNY, CDR2 SYGAGN. V lost 2 bases to trimming and J lost 2 bases, with 4 bases between them. The length of the CDR3 is 12 residues.

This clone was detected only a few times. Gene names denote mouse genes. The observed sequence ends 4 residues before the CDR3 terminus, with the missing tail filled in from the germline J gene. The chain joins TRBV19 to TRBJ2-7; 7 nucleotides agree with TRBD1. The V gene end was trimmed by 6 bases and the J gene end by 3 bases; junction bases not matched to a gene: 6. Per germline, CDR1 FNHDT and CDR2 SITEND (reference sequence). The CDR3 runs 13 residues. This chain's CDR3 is CASKAGQLYEQYF. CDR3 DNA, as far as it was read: TGTGCCAGCAAGGCGGGACAGCTCTAT.

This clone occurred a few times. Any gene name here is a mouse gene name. CDR3 region: CASSPEGQDTQYF. The covered CDR3 bases are TGTGCCAGCAGTCCAGAGGGCCAAGAC. The chain joins TRBV13-3 to TRBJ2-5; D is undetermined. The read terminates 4 residues ahead of where the CDR3 ends, so the germline J gene completes it. From germline, CDR1 is NNHDY and CDR2 SYVADS. Between the trimmed V and J ends, which lost 4 bases and 2 bases, there was a span of 8 bases. This CDR3 has 13 residues.

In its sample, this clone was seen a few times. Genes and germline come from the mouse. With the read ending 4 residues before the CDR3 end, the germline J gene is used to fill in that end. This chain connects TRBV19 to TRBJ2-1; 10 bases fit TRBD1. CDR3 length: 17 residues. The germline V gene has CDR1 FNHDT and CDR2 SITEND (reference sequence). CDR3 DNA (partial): TGTGCCAGCAGTACCTCCCGGGACAGGGGATTGGGGGCT. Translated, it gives CASSTSRDRGLGA. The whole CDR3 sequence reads CASSTSRDRGLGAEQFF.

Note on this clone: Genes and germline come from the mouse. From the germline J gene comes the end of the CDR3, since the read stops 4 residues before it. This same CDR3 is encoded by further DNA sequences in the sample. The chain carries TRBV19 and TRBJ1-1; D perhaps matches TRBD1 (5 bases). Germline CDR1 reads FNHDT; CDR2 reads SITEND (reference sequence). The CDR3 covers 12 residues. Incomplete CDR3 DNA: TGTGCCAGCAGTATCCCAGGGAGA. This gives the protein CASSIPGR. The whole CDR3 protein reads CASSIPGREVFF.

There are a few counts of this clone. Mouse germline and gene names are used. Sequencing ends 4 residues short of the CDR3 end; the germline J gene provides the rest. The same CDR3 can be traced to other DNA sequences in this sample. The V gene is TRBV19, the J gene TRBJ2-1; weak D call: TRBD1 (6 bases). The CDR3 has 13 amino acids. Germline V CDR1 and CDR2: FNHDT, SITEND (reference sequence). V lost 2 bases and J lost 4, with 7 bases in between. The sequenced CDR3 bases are TGTGCCAGCAGTATCACAGGGTATGCT. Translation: CASSITGYA. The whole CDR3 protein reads CASSITGYAEQFF.

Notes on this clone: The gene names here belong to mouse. The covered CDR3 bases are TGTGCCAGCAGTGAAGGGGTTGCAGAA. Its translation: CASSEGVAE. In full, the CDR3 reads CASSEGVAETLYF. The V call is TRBV13-3, the J call TRBJ2-3; tentatively, D is TRBD1 (5 bases). The CDR3 end falls 4 residues outside the read, so it is completed with the germline J gene. Germline values: CDR1 NNHDY, CDR2 SYVADS. This CDR3 has 13 residues. V lost 2 bases and J 2 bases, leaving 6 bases between the germline ends.

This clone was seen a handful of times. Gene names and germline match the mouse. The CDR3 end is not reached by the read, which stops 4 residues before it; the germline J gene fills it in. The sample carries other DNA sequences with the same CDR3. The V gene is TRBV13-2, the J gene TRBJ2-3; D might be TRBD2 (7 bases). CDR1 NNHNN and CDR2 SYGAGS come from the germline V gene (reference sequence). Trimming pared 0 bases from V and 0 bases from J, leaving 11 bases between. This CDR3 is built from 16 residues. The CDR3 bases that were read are TGTGCCAGCGGTGATGCTTGGGGGGCTAGTGCAGAA. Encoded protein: CASGDAWGASAE. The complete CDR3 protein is CASGDAWGASAETLYF.

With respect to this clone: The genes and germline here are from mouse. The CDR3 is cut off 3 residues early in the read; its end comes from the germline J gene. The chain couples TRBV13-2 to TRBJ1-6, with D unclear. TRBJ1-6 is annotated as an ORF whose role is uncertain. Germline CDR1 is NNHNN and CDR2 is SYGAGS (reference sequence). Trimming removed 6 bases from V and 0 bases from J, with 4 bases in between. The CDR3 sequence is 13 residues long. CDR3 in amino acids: CASANSYNSPLYF. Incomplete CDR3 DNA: TGTGCCAGCGCCAATTCCTATAATTCGCCC.

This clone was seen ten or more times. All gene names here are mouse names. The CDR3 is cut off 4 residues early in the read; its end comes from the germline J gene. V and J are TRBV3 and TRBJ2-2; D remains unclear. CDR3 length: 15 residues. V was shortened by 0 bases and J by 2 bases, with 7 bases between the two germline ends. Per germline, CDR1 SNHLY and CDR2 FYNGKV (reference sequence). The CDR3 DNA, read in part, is TGTGCCAGCAGCTTAGCTGGGCGGAACACCGGG. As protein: CASSLAGRNTG. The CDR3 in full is CASSLAGRNTGQLYF.

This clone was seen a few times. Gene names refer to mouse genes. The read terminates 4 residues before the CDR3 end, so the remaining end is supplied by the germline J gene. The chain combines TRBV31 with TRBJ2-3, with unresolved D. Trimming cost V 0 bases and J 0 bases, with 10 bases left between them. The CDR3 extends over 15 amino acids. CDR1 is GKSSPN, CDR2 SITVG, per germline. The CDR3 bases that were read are TGTGCCTGGAGTCTGGGCCAGTTTAGTGCAGAA. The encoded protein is CAWSLGQFSAE. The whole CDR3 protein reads CAWSLGQFSAETLYF.

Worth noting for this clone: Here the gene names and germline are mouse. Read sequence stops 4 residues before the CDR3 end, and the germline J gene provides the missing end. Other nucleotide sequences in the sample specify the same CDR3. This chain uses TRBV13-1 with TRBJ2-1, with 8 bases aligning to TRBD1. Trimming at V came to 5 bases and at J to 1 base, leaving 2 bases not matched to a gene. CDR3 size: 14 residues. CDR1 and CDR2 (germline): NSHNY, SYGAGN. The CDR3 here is CASRSGGNYAEQFF. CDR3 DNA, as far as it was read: TGTGCCAGCAGGTCAGGGGGCAACTATGCT.

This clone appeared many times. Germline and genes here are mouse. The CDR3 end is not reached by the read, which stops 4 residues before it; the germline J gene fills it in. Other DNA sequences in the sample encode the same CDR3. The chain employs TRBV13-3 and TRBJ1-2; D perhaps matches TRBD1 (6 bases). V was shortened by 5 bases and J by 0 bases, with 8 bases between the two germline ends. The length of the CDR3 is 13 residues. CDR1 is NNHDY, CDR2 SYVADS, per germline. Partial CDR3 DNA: TGTGCCAGCAGGAGACAGGCAAACTCC. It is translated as CASRRQANS. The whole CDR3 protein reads CASRRQANSDYTF.

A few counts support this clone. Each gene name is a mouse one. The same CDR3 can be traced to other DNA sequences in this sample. The CDR3 DNA, read in part, is TGCACCTGCAGTGCAGATGTGGGGGGCCAAGAC. Its translation: CTCSADVGGQD. The full CDR3 is CTCSADVGGQDTQYF. The chain links TRBV1 to TRBJ2-5, with 7 positions matching TRBD2. The read is 4 residues too short to cover the CDR3 end, so that end is filled in from the germline J gene. Trimming at V came to 0 bases and at J to 2 bases, leaving 2 bases not matched to a gene. Looked up from germline, CDR1 is NSQYPW and CDR2 is LRSPGD (reference sequence). The CDR3 runs 15 residues.

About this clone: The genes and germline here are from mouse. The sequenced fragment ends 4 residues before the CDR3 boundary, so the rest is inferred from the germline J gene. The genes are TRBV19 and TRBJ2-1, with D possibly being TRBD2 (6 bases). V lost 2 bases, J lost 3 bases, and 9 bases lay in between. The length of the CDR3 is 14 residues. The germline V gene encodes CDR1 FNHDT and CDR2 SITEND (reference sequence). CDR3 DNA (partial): TGTGCCAGCAGTATTGAGGGACTCTATGCT. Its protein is CASSIEGLYA. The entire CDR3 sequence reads CASSIEGLYAEQFF. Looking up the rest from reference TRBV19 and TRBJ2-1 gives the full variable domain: GGIITQTPKFLIGQEGQKLTLKCQQNFNHDTMYWYRQDSGKGLRLIYYSITENDLQKGDLSEGYDASREKKSSFSLTVTSAQKNEMAVFLCASSIEGLYAEQFFGPGTRLTVL.

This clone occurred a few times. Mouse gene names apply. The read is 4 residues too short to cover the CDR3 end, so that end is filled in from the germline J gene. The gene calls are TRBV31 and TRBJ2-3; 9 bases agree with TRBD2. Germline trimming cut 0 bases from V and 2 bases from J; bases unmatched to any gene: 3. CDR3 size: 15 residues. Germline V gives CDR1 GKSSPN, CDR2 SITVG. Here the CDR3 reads CAWSLPGGDAETLYF. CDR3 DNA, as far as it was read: TGTGCCTGGAGTCTGCCTGGGGGGGATGCAGAA. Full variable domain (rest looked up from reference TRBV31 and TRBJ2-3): AQTIHQWPVAEIKAVGSPLSLGCTIKGKSSPNLYWYWQATGGTLQQLFYSITVGQVESVVQLNLSASRPKDDQFILSTEKLLLSHSGFYLCAWSLPGGDAETLYFGSGTRLTVL.

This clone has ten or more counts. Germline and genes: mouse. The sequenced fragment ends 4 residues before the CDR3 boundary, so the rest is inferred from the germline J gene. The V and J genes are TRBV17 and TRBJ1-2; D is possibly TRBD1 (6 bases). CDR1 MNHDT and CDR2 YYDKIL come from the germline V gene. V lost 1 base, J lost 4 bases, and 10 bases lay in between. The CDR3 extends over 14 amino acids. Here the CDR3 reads CASSRAPDSSDYTF. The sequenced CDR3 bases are TGTGCTAGCAGTAGAGCCCCGGACAGCTCC.

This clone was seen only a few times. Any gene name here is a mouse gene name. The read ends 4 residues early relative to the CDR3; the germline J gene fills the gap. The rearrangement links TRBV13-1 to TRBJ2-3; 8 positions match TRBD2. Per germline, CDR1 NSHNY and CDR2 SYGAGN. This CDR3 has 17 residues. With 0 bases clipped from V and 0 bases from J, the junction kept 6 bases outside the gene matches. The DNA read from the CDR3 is TGTGCCAGCAGTGATGCACCGGGGGGGCGCAGTGCAGAA. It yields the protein CASSDAPGGRSAE. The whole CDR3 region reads CASSDAPGGRSAETLYF.

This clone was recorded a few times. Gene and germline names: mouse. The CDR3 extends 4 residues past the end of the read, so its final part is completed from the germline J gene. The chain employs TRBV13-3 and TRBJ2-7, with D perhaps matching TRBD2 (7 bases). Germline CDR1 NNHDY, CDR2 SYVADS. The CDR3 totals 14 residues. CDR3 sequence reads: CASSGRVGGDEQYF. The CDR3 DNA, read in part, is TGTGCCAGCAGTGGCCGGGTGGGGGGCGAT.

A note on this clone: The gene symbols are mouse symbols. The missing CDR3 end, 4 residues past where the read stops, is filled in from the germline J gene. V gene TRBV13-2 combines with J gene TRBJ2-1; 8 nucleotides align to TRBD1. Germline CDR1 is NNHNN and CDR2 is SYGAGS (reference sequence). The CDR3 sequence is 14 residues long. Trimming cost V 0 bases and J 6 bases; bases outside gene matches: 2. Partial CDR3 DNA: TGTGCCAGCGGTGATGCCGGACAGGGTGCT. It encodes CASGDAGQGA. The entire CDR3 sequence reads CASGDAGQGAEQFF.

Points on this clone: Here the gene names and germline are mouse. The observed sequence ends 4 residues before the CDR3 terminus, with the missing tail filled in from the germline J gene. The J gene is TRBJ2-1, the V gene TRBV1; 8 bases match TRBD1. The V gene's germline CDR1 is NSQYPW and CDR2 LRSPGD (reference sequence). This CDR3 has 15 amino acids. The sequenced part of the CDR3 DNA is TGCACCTGCAGTGCACTCCCAGGGGGCTGGGCT. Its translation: CTCSALPGGWA. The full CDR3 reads CTCSALPGGWAEQFF.

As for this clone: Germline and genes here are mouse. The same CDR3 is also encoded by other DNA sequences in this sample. The part of the CDR3 DNA that was read is TGTGCCAGCAGTGGGACAGGGGGCAGGGAC. Its protein is CASSGTGGRD. The entire CDR3 protein is CASSGTGGRDTQYF. The chain combines TRBV13-1 with TRBJ2-5; 11 bases map to TRBD1. The sequenced fragment ends 4 residues before the CDR3 boundary, so the rest is inferred from the germline J gene. This CDR3 is 14 amino acids long. In germline, CDR1 is NSHNY, CDR2 SYGAGN.

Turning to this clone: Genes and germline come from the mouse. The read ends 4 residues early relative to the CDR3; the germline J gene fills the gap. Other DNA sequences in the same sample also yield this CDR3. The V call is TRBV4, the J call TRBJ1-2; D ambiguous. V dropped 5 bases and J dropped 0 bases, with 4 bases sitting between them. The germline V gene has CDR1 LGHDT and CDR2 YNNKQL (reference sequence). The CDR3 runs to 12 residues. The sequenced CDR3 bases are TGTGCCAGCAGCCCAACAAACTCC. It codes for CASSPTNS. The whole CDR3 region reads CASSPTNSDYTF.

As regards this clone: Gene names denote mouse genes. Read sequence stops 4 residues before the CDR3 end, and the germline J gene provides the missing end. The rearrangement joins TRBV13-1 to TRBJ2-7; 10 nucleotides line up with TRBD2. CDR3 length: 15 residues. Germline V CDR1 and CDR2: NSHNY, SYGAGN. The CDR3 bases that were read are TGTGCCAGCAGTGCCCCGGGACTGGGGAGTTAT. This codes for CASSAPGLGSY. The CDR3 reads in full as CASSAPGLGSYEQYF.

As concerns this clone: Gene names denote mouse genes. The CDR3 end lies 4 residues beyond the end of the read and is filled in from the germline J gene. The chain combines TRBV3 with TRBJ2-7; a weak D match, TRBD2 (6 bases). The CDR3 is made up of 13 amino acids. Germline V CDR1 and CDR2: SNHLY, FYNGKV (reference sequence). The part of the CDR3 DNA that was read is TGTGCCAGCAGCTTGGGGCTGGGGTAT. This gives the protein CASSLGLGY. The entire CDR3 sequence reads CASSLGLGYEQYF.